The clone carrying this T cell receptor (beta chain) appeared once. Generated by immunoSEQ multiplex PCR, the TCRdb table keeps only in-frame clones and is missing some. Of over 150,000 clones in the sample, about 92% were seen once. This sample is drawn from a study of control samples from healthy donors and cancer patients. The CDR3 is 11 amino acids. CDR1 is GTSNPN and CDR2 is SVGIG in the germline V gene (reference sequence). The ends were cut back, 6 bases at V and 8 bases at J, with 13 bases in the middle. The rearrangement links TRBV30 to TRBJ1-2; the D gene is possibly TRBD1 (6 bases). This sequence originates from a young man in good health. The material sequenced was blood. This chain's CDR3 is CACPQGWGYTF. The CDR3 coding sequence is TGTGCCTGCCCACAGGGTTGGGGCTACACCTTC.